One and the same sample provided the 10 T cell receptor beta chains below, sequenced in a study of shared clonotypes between healthy human individuals. Using immunoSEQ multiplex PCR, the repertoire was profiled, and TCRdb retains in-frame clones only, with some absent. The table shows roughly 500,000 clones, with more than 75% occurring only once. Sequenced: PBMCs. These receptors came from a woman in her 40s in good health. Some clones in this sample may be carry-over from other donors' samples.

The V and J genes are TRBV13 and TRBJ2-3, with 7 bases fitting TRBD2. Trimming took 5 bases from V and 2 from J; bases not matched to a gene: 7. Germline CDR1 and CDR2: PRHDT and FYEKMQ (reference sequence). There are 15 residues in the CDR3. CDR3 sequence reads: CASSPGLRNTDTQYF. As DNA, the CDR3 is TGTGCCAGCAGCCCGGGACTAAGGAACACAGATACGCAGTATTTT.

Details on this clone: This likely reflects a read error, since a far larger clone is one base away. The rearrangement links TRBV7-2 to TRBJ1-1; TRBD1 aligns across 7 bases. Germline CDR1 SGHTA, CDR2 FQGNSA. This CDR3 has 14 amino acids. CDR3 sequence: CASGLAGQHTEAFF. The CDR3 DNA follows: TGTGCCAGCGGCTTAGCGGGACAGCACACTGAAGCTTTCTTT.

The chain couples TRBV7-9 to TRBJ2-2; unclear D gene. Germline V CDR1 and CDR2: SEHNR, FQNEAQ (reference sequence). The CDR3 length is 13 residues. V was trimmed by 3 bases and J by 4 bases, leaving 6 bases between them. DNA of the CDR3: TGTGCCAGCAGCTTGCGTGTCACCGGGGAGCTGTTTTTT. This sequence encodes CASSLRVTGELFF.

This chain links TRBV30 with TRBJ1-1; D ambiguous. The CDR3 spans 13 residues. V lost 4 bases and J 1 base, leaving 10 bases between the germline ends. CDR1 is GTSNPN and CDR2 is SVGIG in the germline V gene (reference sequence). The CDR3 DNA sequence: TGTGCCTGGATGTGGACGGCGAACACTGAAGCTTTCTTT. The encoded protein is CAWMWTANTEAFF.

This chain joins TRBV28 and TRBJ1-5; 7 nucleotides line up with TRBD1. Trimming cost V 7 bases and J 6 bases; bases outside gene matches: 9. This CDR3 is 14 amino acids long. CDR1 is MDHEN, CDR2 SYDVKM, per germline. The CDR3 is CASIGRGGGQPQHF. In DNA, the CDR3 is TGTGCCAGCATAGGTCGAGGGGGCGGTCAGCCCCAGCATTTT. Combining the CDR3 with reference TRBV28 and TRBJ1-5 gives the whole variable domain DVKVTQSSRYLVKRTGEKVFLECVQDMDHENMFWYRQDPGLGLRLIYFSYDVKMKEKGDIPEGYSVSREKKERFSLILESASTNQTSMYLCASIGRGGGQPQHFGDGTRLSIL.

The genes are TRBV5-1 and TRBJ2-5; a possible D gene is TRBD2 (6 bases). The CDR3 is 14 residues long. Germline V gene lookup returns CDR1 SGHRS and CDR2 YFSETQ. V lost 0 bases and J lost 2, with 8 bases in between. The CDR3 reads CASSLGRGQETQYF. CDR3 nucleotides: TGCGCCAGCAGCTTGGGTCGGGGGCAAGAGACCCAGTACTTC.

This clone was seen at least ten times. The V gene is TRBV5-1, the J gene TRBJ2-7, with TRBD2 identical over 12 bases. V dropped 0 bases and J dropped 7; count of bases not matched to a gene: 8. This CDR3 has 16 amino acids. Germline CDR1 SGHRS, CDR2 YFSETQ. CDR3 sequence reads: CASSLGLLAGGDEQYF. CDR3 in DNA: TGCGCCAGCAGCTTGGGATTACTAGCGGGAGGTGATGAGCAGTACTTC.

In DNA, the CDR3 is TGTGCCAGCAGTTTAGTTCAGGGGGATTCGCCCCAGCATTTT. Amino acids: CASSLVQGDSPQHF. The V call is TRBV28, the J call TRBJ1-5, with TRBD1 identical over 7 bases. With V trimmed by 2 bases and J by 9 bases, 7 bases remained unmatched. CDR3 size: 14 residues. Germline CDR1 MDHEN, CDR2 SYDVKM.

This clone was recorded many times. Other DNA sequences in the same sample also yield this CDR3. The DNA of the CDR3 is TGTGCCAGCAGTGACCCTCCACATGGCTACACCTTC. It encodes CASSDPPHGYTF. The chain is built from TRBV6-1 and TRBJ1-2; the D is unclear. CDR3 size: 12 residues. The germline gives CDR1 MNHNS, CDR2 SASEGT. The V and J ends lost 3 bases and 6 bases respectively, with 8 bases between them.

The gene calls are TRBV19 and TRBJ1-2; D ambiguous. Per the germline V gene, CDR1 is LNHDA and CDR2 is SQIVND (reference sequence). V lost 1 base and J lost 5, with 11 bases in between. The CDR3 consists of 14 residues. The CDR3 here is CASSIGAGPYGYTF. CDR3 in DNA: TGTGCCAGTAGTATAGGGGCAGGACCATATGGCTACACCTTC.